A selection of T cell receptor beta chains follows, all from one sample in a study of blood T cell repertoires in COVID-19. The table came from immunoSEQ multiplex PCR; TCRdb's copy has only in-frame clones and leaves some out. The sample has roughly 150,000 clones, about 83% seen once; the top ten hold around 20%. The sequenced material came from peripheral blood. Receptor source: a woman aged 70-85 years who had recovered from COVID-19. Both conserved end residues are part of each CDR3. D genes are given only for firm matches. Clone size appears in some rows only: once, few, many, or a class for an expanded clone.

TRBV5-1	NA	TRBJ1-1	NA	TGCGCCAGCAGCTTGGCGTCCCCGAACACTGAAGCTTTCTTT	CASSLASPNTEAFF
TRBV7-2	NA	TRBJ2-5	once	TGTGCCAGCAGCTTAAGGGCAGGGCCCCAAGAGACCCAGTACTTC	CASSLRAGPQETQYF
TRBV5-1	NA	TRBJ1-4	NA	TGCGCCAGCAGCTTGGCACCACAGGGAAAAGATGAAAAACTGTTTTTT	CASSLAPQGKDEKLFF
TRBV14	NA	TRBJ2-1	NA	TGTGCCAGCAGCCAGTACCAGCGTAAGTTCTTC	CASSQYQRKFF
TRBV7-6	NA	TRBJ2-7	few	TGTGCCAGCAGCTTGCGGGGTTCGAGCTCCTACGAGCAGTACTTC	CASSLRGSSSYEQYF
TRBV27	TRBD2	TRBJ2-4	once	TGTGCCAGCAGTCCCGCCGGACTAGCCCGAAACATTCAGTACTTC	CASSPAGLARNIQYF
TRBV5-8	NA	TRBJ1-5	NA	TGTGCCAGCAGCCCTTTCCCCGGAGCCTCTAGCAATCAGCCCCAGCATTTT	CASSPFPGASSNQPQHF
TRBV6-1	TRBD1	TRBJ1-2	NA	TGTGCCAGCAGCCACAGGGGAATGAAGGGCTACACCTTC	CASSHRGMKGYTF
TRBV4-1	NA	TRBJ2-6	NA	TGCGCCAGCAACCCACAGAGCTCTGGGGCCAACGTCCTGACTTTC	CASNPQSSGANVLTF
TRBV18	NA	TRBJ1-4	NA	TGTGCCAGCTCACCACGCCCAGAGGAAGAAAAACTGTTTTTT	CASSPRPEEEKLFF
TRBV6-2/TRBV6-3	NA	TRBJ2-1	NA	TGTGCCAGCAGTTACCCCCCCTATGCGCCGGAGAGGAGCAATGAGCAGTTCTTC	CASSYPPYAPERSNEQFF
TRBV6-6	NA	TRBJ1-5	NA	TGTGCCAGCAGTTACTCCTCGCAGAGCAATCAGCCCCAGCATTTT	CASSYSSQSNQPQHF
TRBV28	NA	TRBJ1-6	NA	TGTGCCACAGGGGATTCACCCCTCCACTTT	CATGDSPLHF
TRBV28	TRBD1	TRBJ1-4	NA	TGTGCCAGCAGCAGTGGTGGGGGCAGGGGGCTTGGAAAACTGTTTTTT	CASSSGGGRGLGKLFF
TRBV6-5	NA	TRBJ1-2	NA	TGTGCCAGCAGCAACAGGGTTGGCTACACCTTC	CASSNRVGYTF
TRBV27	TRBD1	TRBJ2-7	NA	TGTGCCAGCAGGTCCCTACAGGGGCCCAGGGACTACGAGCAGTACTTC	CASRSLQGPRDYEQYF
TRBV12-3/TRBV12-4	NA	TRBJ1-2	few	TGTGCCAGCAGTCAACAGGGAGCCTATGGCTACACCTTC	CASSQQGAYGYTF
TRBV11-2	NA	TRBJ2-3	NA	TGTGCCAGCAGCTTAGCCCCGGCAGATACGCAGTATTTT	CASSLAPADTQYF
TRBV12-3/TRBV12-4	TRBD2	TRBJ2-5	NA	TGTGCCAGCAGCCCCGGGACTACCGAAATTCAGTACTTC	CASSPGTTEIQYF
TRBV6-5	NA	TRBJ1-1	NA	TGTGCCAGCAGGGGGCAGAGCGACACTGAAGCTTTCTTT	CASRGQSDTEAFF
TRBV10-3	NA	TRBJ1-3	NA	TGTGCCATCACCGATACAGGGACTGGAAACACCATATATTTT	CAITDTGTGNTIYF
TRBV9	NA	TRBJ1-2	NA	TGTGCCAGCAGCTTCGAGGGTTATGGCTACACCTTC	CASSFEGYGYTF
TRBV15	NA	TRBJ2-5	few	TGTGCCACCAGCAGAGGGTTCGCGGGGACCCAGTACTTC	CATSRGFAGTQYF
TRBV28	TRBD1	TRBJ1-1	NA	TGTGCCAGCAGTTTATTAGGTGGACCAGGGGGAAGGGCTTTCTTT	CASSLLGGPGGRAFF
TRBV11-2	TRBD2	TRBJ2-7	NA	TGTGCCAGCAGCTTGCGGGGGGTCGGCGGCGAGCAGTACTTC	CASSLRGVGGEQYF
TRBV3-1/TRBV3-2	TRBD2	TRBJ2-1	NA	TGTGCCAGCAGCTTCGGGACCCGGGGGGGCCATGAGCAGTTCTTC	CASSFGTRGGHEQFF
TRBV7-3	NA	TRBJ2-7	NA	TGTGCCAGCAGCCAACAGGGATTCAGCGAGCAGTACTTC	CASSQQGFSEQYF
TRBV6-5	TRBD1	TRBJ2-1	NA	TGTGCCAGCAGTTACGCGCCCAGGGGGCGCAATGAGCAGTTCTTC	CASSYAPRGRNEQFF
TRBV14	NA	TRBJ2-1	NA	TGTGCCAGCAGCCAAGATTTTGGGGGGGCCGACAATGAGCAGTTCTTC	CASSQDFGGADNEQFF
TRBV7-6	NA	TRBJ2-5	NA	TGTGCCAGCAGCTTAGCTAAAGCGGGGTGGGGGCAGGAGACCCAGTACTTC	CASSLAKAGWGQETQYF
TRBV5-1	TRBD2	TRBJ2-1	once	TGCGCCAGCAGCCCCCGGGTAGCGGGGGGTTACAATGAGCAGTTCTTC	CASSPRVAGGYNEQFF
TRBV18	NA	TRBJ1-1	NA	TGTGCCAGCTCACCACCGGGTAGGAAGGGGACTGAAGCTTTCTTT	CASSPPGRKGTEAFF
TRBV9	NA	TRBJ2-5	NA	TGTGCCAGCAGCGTAGAGCCCCTTGGGCCACAGTACTTC	CASSVEPLGPQYF
TRBV9	TRBD2	TRBJ2-5	NA	TGTGCCAGCAGCGCCGGACTAGCGCAAGAGACCCAGTACTTC	CASSAGLAQETQYF
TRBV2	TRBD2	TRBJ2-5	once	TGTGCCAGCAGTTTCCGGGAGGGGGGGGAGACCCAGTACTTC	CASSFREGGETQYF
TRBV27	NA	TRBJ2-2	NA	TGTGCCAGCAGCCGAGGTGTGGTCGGGGAGCTGTTTTTT	CASSRGVVGELFF
TRBV29-1	TRBD1	TRBJ2-7	NA	TGCAGCGTTCTTGGGACAGGGGGTTTCGTGCAGTACTTC	CSVLGTGGFVQYF
TRBV3-1/TRBV3-2	TRBD2	TRBJ2-7	NA	TGTGCCAGCAGCCACCGCCAGCGGGAGGACTACGAGCAGTACTTC	CASSHRQREDYEQYF
TRBV28	NA	TRBJ2-7	NA	TGTGCCAGCAGTTTGGGAGGGGGGGAGAGGTACTTC	CASSLGGGERYF
TRBV2	TRBD1	TRBJ1-3	NA	TGTGCCCCCCGGGACAGAGGAAACACCATATATTTT	CAPRDRGNTIYF
TRBV28	TRBD1	TRBJ1-1	NA	TGTGCCAGCAGCCCTGGACAGGGAGGGGAAGCTTTCTTT	CASSPGQGGEAFF
TRBV5-1	TRBD2	TRBJ2-3	NA	TGCGCCAGCCCAGCTTGGGAGGGGGGGACTAGCTCAGATACGCAGTATTTT	CASPAWEGGTSSDTQYF
TRBV5-1	NA	TRBJ2-1	NA	TGCGCCAGCCACCGAAGGGGGGGCCAGAGCTCCTACAATGAGCAGTTCTTC	CASHRRGGQSSYNEQFF
TRBV5-1	NA	TRBJ1-6	once	TGCGCCAGCAGCTTGGGTACAGGTGATAATTCACCCCTCCACTTT	CASSLGTGDNSPLHF
TRBV3-1/TRBV3-2	NA	TRBJ2-5	NA	TGTGCCAGCAGCGATCAGGGGCCCCAAGAGACCCAGTACTTC	CASSDQGPQETQYF
TRBV3-1/TRBV3-2	TRBD2	TRBJ2-7	NA	TGTGCCAGCAGCCCGACTAGCGGGGGGCAGTACTTC	CASSPTSGGQYF
TRBV9	NA	TRBJ2-3	NA	TGTGCCAGCAGCGTAGCGGGGGTGGGCACAGATACGCAGTATTTT	CASSVAGVGTDTQYF
TRBV7-9	NA	TRBJ1-2	NA	TGTGCCAGCAGCCAAACAGGGAACTATGGCTACACCTTC	CASSQTGNYGYTF
TRBV4-3	TRBD2	TRBJ2-1	once	TGCGCCAGCAGCCAAGAAGTTGCGGGGGATTCCCTAGTGGCCTACAATGAGCAGTTCTTC	CASSQEVAGDSLVAYNEQFF
TRBV3-1/TRBV3-2	TRBD1	TRBJ1-4	NA	TGTGCCAGCAGCCAGGGACAGGGCGGCGAAAAACTGTTTTTT	CASSQGQGGEKLFF
TRBV18	NA	TRBJ1-2	NA	TGTGCCAGCTCACCACCAGGGAGAGAGGGCTACACCTTC	CASSPPGREGYTF
TRBV27	NA	TRBJ1-1	NA	TGTGCCAGCAGTCCCCACGGGGGTGGGACTGAAGCTTTCTTT	CASSPHGGGTEAFF
TRBV18	NA	TRBJ1-1	NA	TGTGCCAGCTTCCCCAAGCAGGCGAACACTGAAGCTTTCTTT	CASFPKQANTEAFF
TRBV10-1	NA	TRBJ1-1	NA	TGCGCCAGCAGTGAGTCGATCGGAGGGCTGGGTGAAGCTTTCTTT	CASSESIGGLGEAFF
TRBV27	NA	TRBJ1-2	NA	TGTGCCAGCAGTTTTGGACAGTCCTCTGGCTACACCTTC	CASSFGQSSGYTF
TRBV5-4	TRBD1	TRBJ2-7	NA	TGTGCCAGCAGCTTGGTAGGGACAGGCGACGAGCAGTACTTC	CASSLVGTGDEQYF
TRBV7-2	TRBD1	TRBJ1-2	NA	TGTGCCAGCAGCCCGGACAGGGGGGGCTATGGCTACACCTTC	CASSPDRGGYGYTF
TRBV5-1	NA	TRBJ2-3	NA	TGCGCCAGCAGCTTGCTGGCACGGACTAGCACAGATACGCAGTATTTT	CASSLLARTSTDTQYF